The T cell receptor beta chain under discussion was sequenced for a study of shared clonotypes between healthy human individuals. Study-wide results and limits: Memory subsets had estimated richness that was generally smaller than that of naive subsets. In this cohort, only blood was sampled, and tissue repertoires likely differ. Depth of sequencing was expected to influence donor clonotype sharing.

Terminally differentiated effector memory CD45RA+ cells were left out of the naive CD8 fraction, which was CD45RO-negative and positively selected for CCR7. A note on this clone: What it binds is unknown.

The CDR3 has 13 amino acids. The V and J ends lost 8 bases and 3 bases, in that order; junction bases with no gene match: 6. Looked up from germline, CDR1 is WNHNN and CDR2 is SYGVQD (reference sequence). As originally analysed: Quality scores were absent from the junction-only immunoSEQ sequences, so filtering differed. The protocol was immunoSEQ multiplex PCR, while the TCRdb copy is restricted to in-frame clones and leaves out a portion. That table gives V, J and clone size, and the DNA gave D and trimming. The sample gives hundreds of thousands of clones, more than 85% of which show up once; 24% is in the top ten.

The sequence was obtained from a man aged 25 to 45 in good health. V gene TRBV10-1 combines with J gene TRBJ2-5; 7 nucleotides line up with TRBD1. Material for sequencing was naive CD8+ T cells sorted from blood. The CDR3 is CASSGDSEETQYF. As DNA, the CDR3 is TGCGCCAGCTCTGGGGACAGCGAAGAGACCCAGTACTTC.